This T cell receptor beta chain was retrieved from a study of blood T cell repertoires in COVID-19. Looking at the study overall: The United States, Italy and Spain were the sources of the acute and convalescent COVID-19 samples.

Exposed participants encountered a COVID-19 case during the 2 weeks preceding study entry. This CDR3 contains 14 residues. Germline V CDR1 and CDR2: LGHDT, YNNKEL (reference sequence). The V end lost 7 bases, the J end lost 2 bases, and 14 bases lay between the germline ends. This clone showed up just once. Measured with immunoSEQ multiplex PCR; TCRdb has only the in-frame clones, and not every one. The table has about 270,000 clones, 80% to 95% seen once; the top ten hold approximately 2.7%. This sequence originates from a man in his forties who had been exposed to COVID-19. The chain combines TRBV3-1 (or the pseudogene TRBV3-2) with TRBJ1-1; no clear D. The source material was PBMCs or T cells enriched from blood (not recorded which). Here the CDR3 reads CASTSLQANTEAFF. The CDR3, as DNA: TGTGCCAGCACCTCATTGCAGGCAAACACTGAAGCTTTCTTT.